This T cell receptor beta chain was documented in a study of PD-1 blockade in mismatch repair-deficient tumors. Study in general: Patients had approximately 12 mismatch repair-deficient cancer types, all previously treated and progressing.

Note on this clone: Antigen specificity is unknown.

Assay: immunoSEQ multiplex PCR; the TCRdb copy retains only in-frame clones and omits some. In the table there are 70,000 to 90,000 clones, approximately 80% of which are singletons. Every patient had mismatch repair deficiency by PCR or immunohistochemistry. Study conclusions and caveats: After pembrolizumab, tumor-resident clones rose rapidly, then generally contracted before radiologic responses.

The sample consisted of peripheral blood, taken 44 weeks after starting pembrolizumab. The TCR was taken from an adult with mismatch repair-deficient cancer.

CDR3 bases: TGTGCCTGGAGTGTAGGTCCGCCCTTGTATTTT. Encoded protein: CAWSVGPPLYF. The rearrangement links TRBV30 to TRBJ2-3; D is undetermined. Germline CDR1 and CDR2: GTSNPN and SVGIG (reference sequence). V was clipped by 0 bases and J by 14 bases, with 12 bases between them. The CDR3 consists of 11 residues. The full variable domain, completed using reference TRBV30 and TRBJ2-3, is SQTIHQWPATLVQPVGSPLSLECTVEGTSNPNLYWYRQAAGRGLQLLFYSVGIGQISSEVPQNLSASRPQDRQFILSSKKLLLSDSGFYLCAWSVGPPLYFGPGTRLTVL.